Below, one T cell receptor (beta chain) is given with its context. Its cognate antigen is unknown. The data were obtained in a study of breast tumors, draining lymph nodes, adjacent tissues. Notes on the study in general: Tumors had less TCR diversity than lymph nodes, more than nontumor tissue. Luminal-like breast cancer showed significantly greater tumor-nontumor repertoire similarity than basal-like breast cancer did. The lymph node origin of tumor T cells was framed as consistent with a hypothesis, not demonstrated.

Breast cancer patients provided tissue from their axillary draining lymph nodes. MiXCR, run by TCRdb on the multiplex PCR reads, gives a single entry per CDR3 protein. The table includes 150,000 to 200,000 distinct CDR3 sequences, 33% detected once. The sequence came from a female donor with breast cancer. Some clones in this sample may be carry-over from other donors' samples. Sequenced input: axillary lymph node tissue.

Here the CDR3 DNA reads TGTGCCAGCAGTTCTTCCGAGTATAGCGGGGGGGCCAACGTCCTGACTTTC. It is translated as CASSSSEYSGGANVLTF. The chain joins TRBV2 to TRBJ2-6; 7 positions agree with TRBD2. The germline V gene has CDR1 SNHLY and CDR2 FYNNEI. V was pared by 5 bases and J by 4 bases, with 11 bases of the junction left unmatched. This CDR3 comprises 17 residues.